This TCR beta chain came from a study of memory CD4+ T cells and cytomegalovirus serostatus. The sort gate was single viable CD3+CD4+CD8-CD45RO+ cells for memory CD4+ T cells. Serostatus was set by detecting CMV pp150, pp28, p38, p52 IgG. As handled by the study authors: After removing out-of-frame reads, approximately 2 million distinct TCRbeta sequences remained. Sequencing used immunoSEQ multiplex PCR; TCRdb keeps in-frame clones, though not all of them. The V and J calls and clone size are taken from that table; D and trimming were inferred from the DNA. Of about 82,000 clones in the sample, 65% to 85% were seen once. The CDR3 is made up of 13 amino acids. Germline-derived CDR1 and CDR2 are MNHNS and SASEGT. V lost 4 bases, J lost 4 bases, and 9 bases lay in between.

Material for sequencing was memory CD4+ T cells from blood. J is TRBJ2-3 and V is TRBV6-1; D gene uncertain. This sequence originates from an adult in good health and CMV-seronegative. The CDR3 protein is CASSAQRADTQYF. The CDR3, as DNA: TGTGCCAGCAGTGCCCAACGTGCAGATACGCAGTATTTT.